The 7 T cell receptor beta chains listed next were all sequenced from one sample in a study of blood T cell repertoires in COVID-19. Generated by immunoSEQ multiplex PCR, the TCRdb table keeps only in-frame clones and is missing some. Of around 310,000 clones listed, roughly 89% are singletons. The sequenced sample was peripheral blood. These TCRs come from a woman between 35 and 50 years old with COVID-19, enrolled during active disease.

On this clone itself: A read error may produce the germline difference seen at one junction end. The genes are TRBV6-2 or TRBV6-3 and TRBJ1-5, with a weak D call TRBD1 (5 bases). Germline V lookup: CDR1 MNHEY, CDR2 SVGEGT. The CDR3 is 17 residues long. This chain's CDR3 is CASNYRGDVYSNQPQHF. In DNA, the CDR3 is TGTGCCAGCAATTACCGCGGGGACGTCTATAGCAATCAGCCCCAGCATTTT.

This chain connects TRBV11-2 to TRBJ1-1; 8 bases are shared with TRBD1. From germline, CDR1 is SGHAT and CDR2 FQNNGV. The J segment lost 3 bases and the V segment lost 5 bases, leaving 8 bases of the junction unmatched. CDR3 length equals 15 residues. The CDR3 is CASSGGRRGHTEAFF. CDR3 nucleotide sequence: TGTGCCAGCAGCGGGGGGCGCAGGGGGCACACTGAAGCTTTCTTT.

J is TRBJ2-1 and V is TRBV6-4, with TRBD2 matching 10 bases. The CDR3 loop spans 14 amino acids. The V segment lost 6 bases and the J segment 3 bases; nucleotides outside the gene matches: 2. Germline-derived CDR1 and CDR2 are MRHNA and SNTAGT. This CDR3 is CASSVAGGYNEQFF. CDR3 sequence (DNA): TGTGCCAGCAGCGTAGCGGGGGGCTACAATGAGCAGTTCTTC.

This clone showed up just once. The chain uses TRBV9 and TRBJ2-5, with a weak D call TRBD2 (5 bases). There are 13 residues in the CDR3. With 2 bases removed from V and 4 bases from J, the gap between germline ends came to 9 bases. CDR1 is SGDLS, CDR2 YYNGEE, per germline. This CDR3 is CASSVTMGETQYF. In DNA, the CDR3 is TGTGCCAGCAGCGTGACTATGGGAGAGACCCAGTACTTC.

This chain uses TRBV28 with TRBJ1-1; TRBD1 is a possible D gene (5 bases). The CDR3 has 13 residues. Trimming stripped 4 bases from V and 6 bases from J, with 12 bases between. The germline CDR1 and CDR2 sequences are MDHEN and SYDVKM. The CDR3 DNA sequence: TGTGCCAGCAGTTCAGGGAATAGTCCTGAAGCTTTCTTT. Amino acid sequence: CASSSGNSPEAFF.

The chain combines TRBV29-1 with TRBJ1-2, with a tentative D call TRBD1 (5 bases). The CDR3 runs to 14 residues. CDR1 SQVTM and CDR2 ANQGSEA come from the germline V gene. Trimming removed 2 bases at V and 8 bases at J, with 18 bases between. The CDR3 region has the DNA TGCAGCGTTGAACCCGGCGGGGGAACTTGGGGCTACACCTTC. Translation gives CSVEPGGGTWGYTF.

The chain uses TRBV5-1 and TRBJ2-7; 13 bases are shared with TRBD2. V trimming: 3 bases; J trimming: 6 bases; junction bases outside the gene matches: 12. Germline V CDR1 and CDR2: SGHRS, YFSETQ. The CDR3 runs 17 residues. CDR3 region: CASSSQKTSGGTFEQYF. CDR3 nucleotide sequence: TGCGCCAGCAGCTCCCAGAAGACTAGCGGGGGGACCTTCGAGCAGTACTTC.